This entry lists 16 T cell receptor beta chains sequenced from one sample in a study of response to subunit inactivated influenza vaccine. TCRdb analysed the RT-PCR reads with MiXCR anew, one entry per CDR3 protein. The sample carries around 520,000 distinct CDR3 sequences, 10% to 15% recorded once. The sequencing here drew on PBMCs from blood, taken on the day of vaccination. The receptors were gathered from a man aged 50-60 years who received an inactivated influenza vaccine.

This clonotype was seen more than once but under ten times. This chain links TRBV20-1 with TRBJ2-1, with D possibly TRBD1 on 6 matching bases. The CDR3 loop spans 15 amino acids. Trimming cost V 6 bases and J 8 bases, with 23 bases left between them. Germline V gene sequence: CDR1 DFQATT, CDR2 SNEGSKA (reference sequence). The CDR3 is CSAFTTGLKRDEQFF. The CDR3 DNA reads TGCAGTGCCTTTACTACAGGGTTAAAACGGGATGAGCAGTTCTTC.

The chain has TRBV5-1 and TRBJ2-3; no reliable D call. From germline, CDR1 is SGHRS and CDR2 YFSETQ. The CDR3 is 14 amino acids. Trimming pared 5 bases from V and 2 bases from J, leaving 12 bases between. The chain's CDR3 is CASSPAGPTDTQYF. In DNA, the CDR3 is TGCGCCAGCAGTCCCGCAGGTCCCACAGATACGCAGTATTTT.

This clonotype has just a few counts. The CDR3 loop is CASSQSGGGGLNYNEQFF. The CDR3 DNA reads TGCGCCAGCAGCCAGTCAGGAGGGGGAGGCCTAAATTACAATGAGCAGTTCTTC. This rearrangement joins TRBV4-3 to TRBJ2-1, with D possibly called TRBD1 or TRBD2 (6 bases each). The CDR3 is made up of 18 amino acids. Germline V gene data show CDR1 as LGHNA and CDR2 as YSLEER. V lost 3 bases and J 4 bases, leaving 22 bases between the germline ends.

This chain connects TRBV7-9 to TRBJ2-7, with 11 bases matching TRBD2. The trim removed 4 bases at V and 2 bases at J, leaving 7 bases unmatched. Germline V lookup: CDR1 SEHNR, CDR2 FQNEAQ (reference sequence). This CDR3 has 16 amino acids. Here the CDR3 reads CASSSNPTSGAYEQYF. Written as DNA, the CDR3 is TGTGCCAGCAGCTCAAATCCGACTAGCGGGGCCTACGAGCAGTACTTC.

This clonotype showed up many times. The V call is TRBV10-3, the J call TRBJ2-7; D is perhaps TRBD2 (6 bases). The CDR3 is 13 residues long. V lost 0 bases, J lost 7 bases, and 10 bases lay in between. Germline CDR1 ENHRY, CDR2 SYGVKD. For the CDR3, the DNA is TGTGCCATCAGTGAGTCTGGGGGGTGGGAGCAGTACTTC. This codes for CAISESGGWEQYF.

The chain couples TRBV4-2 to TRBJ2-6; tentative D call: TRBD1 (7 bases). V was shortened by 4 bases and J by 4 bases, with 20 bases between the two germline ends. This CDR3 is 18 amino acids long. CDR1 is LGHNA, CDR2 YNFKEQ, per germline. The CDR3 is CASSPRGGGGFGANVLTF. For the CDR3, the DNA is TGTGCCAGCAGCCCAAGAGGTGGAGGGGGCTTCGGGGCCAACGTCCTGACTTTC.

The chain is built from TRBV10-3 and TRBJ2-7; D is undetermined. V lost 2 bases to trimming and J lost 7 bases, with 9 bases between them. This CDR3 is built from 12 residues. The V gene's germline CDR1 is ENHRY and CDR2 SYGVKD. CDR3 loop: CAISEAVGEQYF. The CDR3 bases are TGTGCCATCAGTGAGGCAGTTGGAGAGCAGTACTTC.

This clonotype was seen many times. V and J are TRBV7-8 and TRBJ2-2, with D possibly TRBD1 on 6 matching bases. The CDR3 has 17 amino acids. The germline V and J ends were trimmed by 4 bases and 5 bases, with 20 bases remaining between them. Per the germline V gene, CDR1 is SGHVS and CDR2 is FQNEAQ. This CDR3 reads CASSSHYRAFGTGELFF. The CDR3 nucleotides read TGTGCCAGCAGCTCTCATTACAGGGCCTTTGGGACCGGGGAGCTGTTTTTT.

This clonotype was counted many times. The V call is TRBV28, the J call TRBJ1-1; TRBD1 aligns across 7 bases. The trim removed 5 bases at V and 1 base at J, leaving 10 bases unmatched. The CDR3 runs to 16 residues. Germline values: CDR1 MDHEN, CDR2 SYDVKM. CDR3 bases: TGTGCCAGCAGTCGTACGACAGGGCCAGAGAACACTGAAGCTTTCTTT. This translates into CASSRTTGPENTEAFF.

This chain links TRBV20-1 with TRBJ2-3, with 10 bases lining up with TRBD2. CDR1 and CDR2 (germline): DFQATT, SNEGSKA (reference sequence). The V segment lost 6 bases and the J segment 6 bases; nucleotides outside the gene matches: 18. This CDR3 spans 17 amino acids. CDR3 sequence reads: CSAQSGAAGGVFDTQYF. CDR3 bases: TGCAGTGCACAGTCTGGGGCAGCGGGGGGGGTGTTCGATACGCAGTATTTT.

This clonotype has more than one count but fewer than ten. This chain uses TRBV5-1 with TRBJ2-1, with TRBD1 identical over 9 bases. Trimming cost V 0 bases and J 8 bases; bases outside gene matches: 6. Germline V gene data show CDR1 as SGHRS and CDR2 as YFSETQ. This CDR3 comprises 15 residues. The CDR3 loop is CASSLAQGARDEQFF. CDR3 DNA sequence: TGCGCCAGCAGCTTGGCACAGGGGGCGCGGGATGAGCAGTTCTTC.

At least ten counts were recorded for this clonotype. The V and J genes are TRBV7-2 and TRBJ2-1; possible D gene TRBD2, 6 bases. From germline, CDR1 is SGHTA and CDR2 FQGNSA. The CDR3 is 15 residues long. V was pared by 1 base and J by 8 bases, with 15 bases between. Written as DNA, the CDR3 is TGTGCCAGCAGCTTAGTTGGGGCTAGCGAGGATGAGCAGTTCTTC. Translation gives CASSLVGASEDEQFF.

This clonotype occurred a few times. The chain uses TRBV4-3 and TRBJ1-6, with D maybe TRBD1 (6 bases). The germline V gene has CDR1 LGHNA and CDR2 YSLEER. The CDR3 runs to 15 residues. Trimming shortened V by 0 bases and J by 9 bases, and 12 bases separated the two germline ends. CDR3 sequence reads: CASSQEGRGGSPLHF. The CDR3 DNA reads TGCGCCAGCAGCCAAGAAGGCAGGGGAGGTTCACCCCTCCACTTT.

This clonotype came up a few times. This rearrangement joins TRBV5-1 to TRBJ1-2, with D perhaps TRBD1 (5 bases). The germline gives CDR1 SGHRS, CDR2 YFSETQ. Trimming cost V 2 bases and J 6 bases, with 14 bases left between them. This CDR3 is built from 14 residues. The CDR3: CASSLSRGVNGYTF. CDR3 bases: TGCGCCAGCAGCTTAAGTCGAGGGGTCAATGGCTACACCTTC.

The chain recombines TRBV29-1 with TRBJ1-1; D is unclear. The CDR3 runs to 13 residues. Germline V gene data show CDR1 as SQVTM and CDR2 as ANQGSEA. Between the trimmed V and J ends, which lost 4 bases and 3 bases, there was a span of 12 bases. CDR3 in amino acids: CSVAMRVYTEAFF. The CDR3 coding sequence is TGCAGCGTTGCTATGAGGGTGTACACTGAAGCTTTCTTT. Full variable domain (outside the CDR3, taken from reference TRBV29-1 and TRBJ1-1): SAVISQKPSRDICQRGTSLTIQCQVDSQVTMMFWYRQQPGQSLTLIATANQGSEATYESGFVIDKFPISRPNLTFSTLTVSNMSPEDSSIYLCSVAMRVYTEAFFGQGTRLTVV.

Note on this clonotype: The junction shows a germline mismatch at one end, possibly a read error. The chain has TRBV5-5 and TRBJ2-1; D is perhaps TRBD1 or TRBD2 (5 bases each). Germline V gene lookup returns CDR1 SGHKS and CDR2 YYEKEE (reference sequence). The CDR3 loop spans 15 amino acids. The CDR3 loop reads CASSQRDRRHNDQFF. CDR3 nucleotide sequence: TGTGCCAGCAGCCAACGGGACCGAAGACACAATGACCAGTTCTTC.